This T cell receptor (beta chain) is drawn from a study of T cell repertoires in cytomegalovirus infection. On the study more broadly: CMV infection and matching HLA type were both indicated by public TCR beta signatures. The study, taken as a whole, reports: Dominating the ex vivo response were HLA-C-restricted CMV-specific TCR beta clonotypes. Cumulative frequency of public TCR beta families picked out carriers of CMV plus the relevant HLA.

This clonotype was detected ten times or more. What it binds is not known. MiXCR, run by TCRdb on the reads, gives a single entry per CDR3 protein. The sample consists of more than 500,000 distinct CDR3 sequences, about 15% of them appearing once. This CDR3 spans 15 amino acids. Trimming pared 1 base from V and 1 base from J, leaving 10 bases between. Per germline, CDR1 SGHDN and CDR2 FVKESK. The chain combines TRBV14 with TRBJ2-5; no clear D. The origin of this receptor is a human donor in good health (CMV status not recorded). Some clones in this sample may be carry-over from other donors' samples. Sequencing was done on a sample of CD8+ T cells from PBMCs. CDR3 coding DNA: TGTGCCAGCAGCCAAGGAAGGCGCACCCAAGAGACCCAGTACTTC. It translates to CASSQGRRTQETQYF. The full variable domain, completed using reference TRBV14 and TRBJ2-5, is EAGVTQFPSHSVIEKGQTVTLRCDPISGHDNLYWYRRVMGKEIKFLLHFVKESKQDESGMPNNRFLAERTGGTYSTLKVQPAELEDSGVYFCASSQGRRTQETQYFGPGTRLLVL.